This TCR beta chain was documented in a study of T-cell memory formation after mild COVID-19. Whole-study context: Largely, TCR clusters stayed within a single donor.

One entry per CDR3 protein results from TCRdb running MiXCR on the 5' RACE reads. The sample holds some 210,000 distinct CDR3 sequences, around 17% seen once. Per the germline V gene, CDR1 is DFQATT and CDR2 is SNEGSKA (reference sequence). The germline V and J ends were trimmed by 1 base and 2 bases, with 6 bases remaining between them. The CDR3 extends over 12 amino acids. A few counts support this clonotype. Antigen unknown. Study-wide results and limits: From day 15 to 85, contracting clones were balanced between CD4 and CD8, whereas later expanders leaned toward CD4+. Some responding clones appeared in pre-infection memory, suggesting cross-reactive memory joined.

This chain links TRBV20-1 with TRBJ2-7; tentative D call: TRBD1 (5 bases). Input material: PBMCs or a T cell subset sorted from them (not recorded which). This TCR was recovered from an adult woman who had mild COVID-19 (a few samples of this study predate the infection). Cell type and time point are not known. CDR3 protein: CSARGQPYEQYF. The CDR3 DNA reads as TGCAGTGCTAGAGGACAGCCCTACGAGCAGTACTTC.